These 10 T cell receptor beta chains came from one sample sequenced in a study of a mutant IDH1 vaccine in newly diagnosed glioma. For these receptors, no antigen is known. Measured with immunoSEQ multiplex PCR; TCRdb has only the in-frame clones, and not every one. This sample yields about 30,000 clones, of which 85% to 90% are seen a single time; around 20% belongs to the top ten. Sample time point: week 11, during vaccination. In every dose of vaccine, 300 ug of mutant IDH1 20-mer peptide was given alongside topical imiquimod. The material sequenced was PBMCs, taken from a glioma patient whose treatment included an IDH1 peptide vaccine. These receptors all stem from a man between 18 and 29 years old with glioma.

The chain recombines TRBV4-3 with TRBJ1-1; 8 bases align to TRBD1. V trimming: 2 bases; J trimming: 3 bases; junction bases outside the gene matches: 2. There are 14 residues in the CDR3. Germline values: CDR1 LGHNA, CDR2 YSLEER. The CDR3 DNA is TGCGCCAGCAGCCAAACAGGGGGGTACACTGAAGCTTTCTTT. It translates to CASSQTGGYTEAFF.

This sequence joins TRBV5-1 and TRBJ1-2; D uncertain. V was pared by 1 base and J by 3 bases, with 7 bases between. Germline-derived CDR1 and CDR2 are SGHRS and YFSETQ. This CDR3 comprises 13 residues. The CDR3 sequence: CASSLSQYYGYTF. Written as DNA, the CDR3 is TGCGCCAGCAGCTTGAGCCAGTACTATGGCTACACCTTC.

V is TRBV4-2 and J is TRBJ2-7, with 12 bases fitting TRBD2. With V trimmed by 3 bases and J by 5 bases, 8 bases remained unmatched. Germline CDR1 reads LGHNA; CDR2 reads YNFKEQ. This CDR3 comprises 16 residues. The chain's CDR3 is CASSHRLAGAVNEQYF. DNA for the CDR3: TGTGCCAGCAGCCACCGACTAGCGGGAGCAGTCAACGAGCAGTACTTC.

The chain recombines TRBV5-6 with TRBJ1-5; 7 bases agree with TRBD1. CDR1 is SGHDT and CDR2 is YYEEEE in the germline V gene. This CDR3 has 15 residues. V lost 4 bases to trimming and J lost 6 bases; unmatched junction nucleotides: 10. The CDR3 DNA follows: TGTGCCAGCAGCCTTCTTGGACAGGCCCCTCAGCCCCAGCATTTT. It is translated as CASSLLGQAPQPQHF.

The CDR3 bases are TGTGCCAGCAGCGTAAGCGGGTCTGGAAACACCATATATTTT. Translating it yields CASSVSGSGNTIYF. The rearrangement uses TRBV9 and TRBJ1-3; D remains ambiguous. This CDR3 comprises 14 residues. Germline V CDR1 and CDR2: SGDLS, YYNGEE. Trimming pared 1 base from V and 1 base from J, leaving 6 bases between.

This clone turned up a few times. CDR3 loop: CASCSELGVSPLHF. The CDR3 DNA reads as TGTGCCAGCTGTTCGGAACTAGGGGTTTCACCCCTCCACTTT. V and J are TRBV6-1 and TRBJ1-6; the D gene is possibly TRBD1 (5 bases). CDR1 is MNHNS and CDR2 is SASEGT in the germline V gene. Trimming left V 8 bases short and J 9 bases short, with 17 bases between. The CDR3 length is 14 residues.

The count of this clone is one. V and J are TRBV6-5 and TRBJ1-1; 7 nucleotides line up with TRBD1. Germline loops: CDR1 MNHEY, CDR2 SVGAGI. This CDR3 is built from 14 residues. The V and J ends lost 6 bases and 1 base, in that order; junction bases with no gene match: 5. The CDR3 DNA reads TGTGCCAGCAGCCGCAACAGGGGGAACACTGAAGCTTTCTTT. Encoded protein: CASSRNRGNTEAFF.

V is TRBV4-2 and J is TRBJ2-2; the D gene is possibly TRBD1 (5 bases). The CDR3 has 16 residues. Trimming removed 0 bases from V and 1 base from J, with 9 bases in between. Germline CDR1 and CDR2: LGHNA and YNFKEQ. In nucleotides, the CDR3 is TGTGCCAGCAGCCAAGACCCAGGGATGAACACCGGGGAGCTGTTTTTT. This codes for CASSQDPGMNTGELFF.

The genes are TRBV4-3 and TRBJ1-1, with D unclear. V was trimmed by 4 bases and J by 6 bases, leaving 21 bases between them. CDR3 size: 16 residues. Germline V CDR1 and CDR2: LGHNA, YSLEER. The CDR3 DNA is TGCGCCAGCAGCCCGTCCATACGGGAGGGTTTCGCTGAAGCTTTCTTT. This encodes CASSPSIREGFAEAFF.

The chain is built from TRBV27 and TRBJ2-5, with a tentative D call TRBD1 (6 bases). This CDR3 has 18 residues. V was pared by 3 bases and J by 5 bases, with 25 bases between. In germline, CDR1 is MNHEY, CDR2 SMNVEV (reference sequence). CDR3 sequence: CASSFRFQGPSELETQYF. CDR3 DNA sequence: TGTGCCAGCAGTTTCCGGTTCCAGGGGCCATCGGAGTTGGAGACCCAGTACTTC.